This T cell receptor (beta chain) was identified in a study of T cells after yellow fever vaccination. The CDR3 sequence is 18 residues long. V lost 1 base and J lost 5; bases outside the gene matches: 11. Per germline, CDR1 SGHRS and CDR2 YFSETQ. TCRdb re-analysed the 5' RACE reads in MiXCR, keeping a single row per CDR3 protein. The sample has approximately 74,000 distinct CDR3 sequences, around 7% seen once. This clonotype was counted between two and nine times. This clonotype was obtained from a man aged 18-30 years who received the YFV17D yellow fever vaccine. The sample consisted of CD8+ T cells sorted from PBMCs, taken more than 4 days after the first yellow fever vaccination. J is TRBJ2-2 and V is TRBV5-1; the match to TRBD2 covers 10 bases. As DNA, the CDR3 is TGCGCCAGCAGCTTGCCCAGACCACTAGCGGGAAAGACCGGGGAGCTGTTTTTT. It specifies CASSLPRPLAGKTGELFF.